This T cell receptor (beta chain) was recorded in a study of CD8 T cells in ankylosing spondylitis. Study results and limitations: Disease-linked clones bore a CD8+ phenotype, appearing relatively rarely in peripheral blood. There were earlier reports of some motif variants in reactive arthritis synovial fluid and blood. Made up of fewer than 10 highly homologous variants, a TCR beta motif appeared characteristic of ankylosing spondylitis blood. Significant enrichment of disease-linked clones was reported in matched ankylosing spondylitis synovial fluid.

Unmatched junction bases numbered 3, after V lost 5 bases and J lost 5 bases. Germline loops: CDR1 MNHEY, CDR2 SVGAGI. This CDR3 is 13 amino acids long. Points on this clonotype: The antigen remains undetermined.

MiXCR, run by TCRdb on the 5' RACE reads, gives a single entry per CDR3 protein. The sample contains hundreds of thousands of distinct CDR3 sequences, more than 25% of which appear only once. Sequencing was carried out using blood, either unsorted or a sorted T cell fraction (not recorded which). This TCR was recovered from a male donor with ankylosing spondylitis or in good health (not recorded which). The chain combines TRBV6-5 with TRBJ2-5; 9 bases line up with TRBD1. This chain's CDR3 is CASSRGQGETQYF. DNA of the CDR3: TGTGCCAGCAGTAGGGGACAGGGTGAGACCCAGTACTTC.